The clone carrying this T cell receptor beta chain was recorded once. Its antigen is currently unknown. This specimen comes from a study of shared clonotypes between healthy human individuals. About the study: Each donor contributed plates that comprised three CD4 naive, three CD4 memory, two CD8 naive and one CD8 memory. General study points: Sharing across four donors was highest in naive CD4 (roughly 5%) and lowest in memory CD8 (about 0.4%). Clonotypes not shared had lower generation probabilities than those common to all four donors. Among the subsets, naive ones generally showed larger estimated richness than memory ones.

Generated by immunoSEQ multiplex PCR, the TCRdb table keeps only in-frame clones and is missing some. The sample shows millions of clones, approximately 94% of them seen only once. Trimming took 0 bases from V and 5 from J, leaving 10 bases between them. This CDR3 has 13 amino acids. CDR1 is SQVTM, CDR2 ANQGSEA, per germline. Naive CD8 populations comprised CD45RO-negative cells positively selected for CCR7, excluding terminally differentiated effector memory CD45RA+ cells. The chain recombines TRBV29-1 with TRBJ1-2; D gene uncertain. The sequence was collected from a man in his late teens or twenties in good health. Some clones in this sample may be carry-over from other donors' samples. Material for sequencing was naive CD8+ T cells from PBMCs. In DNA, the CDR3 is TGCAGCGTTGAAGAGCCGGGGTCTTATGGCTACACCTTC. It yields the protein CSVEEPGSYGYTF.